The 23 T cell receptor beta chains below come from one sample, sequenced in a study of blood T cell repertoires in COVID-19. Libraries were prepared by immunoSEQ multiplex PCR; TCRdb keeps only in-frame clonotypes and omits some of them. The sample lists approximately 110,000 clones, about 89% occurring once. Sequences were obtained from peripheral blood. These receptor sequences come from a man between 35 and 55 years old with acute or convalescent COVID-19.

V and J are TRBV12-5 and TRBJ2-1; 7 bases agree with TRBD2. Per germline, CDR1 LGHNT and CDR2 FRNRAP. V dropped 2 bases and J dropped 7; count of bases not matched to a gene: 8. The CDR3 consists of 15 residues. The DNA for the CDR3 is TGTGCTAGTGGTTTGCAGGCGGGAGTAAGGAATGAGCAGTTCTTC. Amino acids: CASGLQAGVRNEQFF.

The rearrangement uses TRBV6-5 and TRBJ1-2; TRBD1 might be the D (6 bases). The CDR3 runs 14 residues. The germline CDR1 and CDR2 sequences are MNHEY and SVGAGI. Trimming removed 4 bases at V and 5 bases at J, with 14 bases between. CDR3 amino acids: CASSSLGGAYGYTF. The CDR3, as DNA: TGTGCCAGCAGTTCCCTAGGGGGGGCGTATGGCTACACCTTC.

This clone appeared a few times. DNA of the CDR3: TGTGCCAGCAGTTTACGGGGTTCCGACTATGGCTACACCTTC. As protein: CASSLRGSDYGYTF. The chain is built from TRBV7-2 and TRBJ1-2; D is unclear. The V gene lost 6 bases and the J gene lost 3 bases, with 14 bases spanning the gap. The CDR3 sequence is 14 residues long. Germline CDR1 SGHTA, CDR2 FQGNSA.

Written as DNA, the CDR3 is TGCGCCACCTTTACTAGCGACAACAATGAGCAGTTCTTC. Protein product: CATFTSDNNEQFF. This chain connects TRBV10-2 to TRBJ2-1, with 7 nucleotides matching TRBD2. CDR3 size: 13 residues. The V segment lost 10 bases and the J segment 5 bases; nucleotides outside the gene matches: 8. Germline CDR1 and CDR2: WSHSY and SAAADI.

The chain joins TRBV7-3 to TRBJ1-2, with TRBD1 identical over 9 bases. The junction had 9 bases not matched to a gene; V was cut back by 5 bases and J by 8 bases. Germline lookup yields CDR1 SGHTA and CDR2 FQGTGA. This CDR3 is 14 amino acids long. This chain's CDR3 is CASSMTGGEGGYTF. As DNA, the CDR3 is TGTGCCAGCAGCATGACAGGGGGTGAAGGGGGCTACACCTTC.

This chain connects TRBV20-1 to TRBJ1-1; D call uncertain. Looked up from germline, CDR1 is DFQATT and CDR2 is SNEGSKA (reference sequence). V was pared by 3 bases and J by 9 bases, with 17 bases between. The CDR3 spans 13 residues. The CDR3, as DNA: TGCAGTGCTAGTAGTCACAGCCTGAAGCAAGCTTTCTTT. It translates to CSASSHSLKQAFF.

This chain joins TRBV5-6 and TRBJ1-6; 7 bases match TRBD1. Germline CDR1 and CDR2: SGHDT and YYEEEE. This CDR3 spans 15 amino acids. J lost 10 bases, V lost 3 bases, and 10 bases had no gene match. CDR3 in amino acids: CASSSLQGFGSPLHF. The DNA for the CDR3 is TGTGCCAGCAGCTCATTACAGGGGTTTGGCTCACCCCTCCACTTT.

This chain links TRBV7-2 with TRBJ1-1; D is perhaps TRBD1 (6 bases). Germline values: CDR1 SGHTA, CDR2 FQGNSA. The germline V and J ends were trimmed by 1 base and 6 bases, with 12 bases remaining between them. The length of the CDR3 is 14 residues. CDR3 sequence: CASSLDLGAAEAFF. CDR3 sequence (DNA): TGTGCCAGCAGCTTAGATCTGGGGGCAGCTGAAGCTTTCTTT.

Notes on this clone: This sample includes further DNA sequences coding for the same CDR3. The rearrangement uses TRBV7-8 and TRBJ2-1; 10 positions agree with TRBD2. The CDR3 totals 17 residues. The V gene's germline CDR1 is SGHVS and CDR2 FQNEAQ. V shed 3 bases and J 0 bases; nucleotides not matched to a gene: 5. CDR3 residues: CASSLRPSGSSYNEQFF. In DNA, the CDR3 is TGTGCCAGCAGCTTGCGTCCTAGCGGGAGCTCCTACAATGAGCAGTTCTTC.

The J gene is TRBJ2-6, the V gene TRBV5-1, with 11 bases aligning to TRBD1. The CDR3 has 19 residues. After removal of 4 bases from V and 0 bases from J, the junction contained 9 bases not matched to a gene. CDR1 SGHRS and CDR2 YFSETQ come from the germline V gene. CDR3 region: CASSKVAGTGGSGANVLTF. CDR3 coding DNA: TGCGCCAGCAGCAAAGTAGCCGGGACAGGGGGCTCTGGGGCCAACGTCCTGACTTTC.

This clone was detected only once. The sample holds other DNA sequences that translate to the same CDR3. The rearrangement joins TRBV5-6 to TRBJ1-1; no firm D call. V dropped 0 bases and J dropped 4 bases, with 7 bases sitting between them. The germline CDR1 and CDR2 sequences are SGHDT and YYEEEE. This CDR3 is 13 amino acids long. As DNA, the CDR3 is TGTGCCAGCAGCTTGGTAAGGAGCACTGAAGCTTTCTTT. As protein: CASSLVRSTEAFF.

The chain joins TRBV5-4 to TRBJ1-2, with a tentative D call TRBD1 (6 bases). V lost 4 bases and J lost 4, with 17 bases in between. The CDR3 covers 15 residues. The V gene's germline CDR1 is SGHNT and CDR2 YYREEE (reference sequence). For the CDR3, the DNA is TGTGCCAGCAGCGCAGGGGACCGTTTACCCTATGGCTACACCTTC. Translated: CASSAGDRLPYGYTF.

The chain couples TRBV7-9 to TRBJ2-1; tentative D call: TRBD1 (6 bases). The CDR3 runs 15 residues. Germline CDR1 and CDR2: SEHNR and FQNEAQ (reference sequence). Trimming pared 5 bases from V and 7 bases from J, leaving 18 bases between. The CDR3 DNA reads as TGTGCCAGCAGCGGGATCCGCCGAGGGGGAAATGAGCAGTTCTTC. It codes for CASSGIRRGGNEQFF.

This sequence joins TRBV7-2 and TRBJ2-7, with unresolved D. The CDR3 contains 14 residues. Germline CDR1 reads SGHTA; CDR2 reads FQGNSA. V was shortened by 1 base and J by 2 bases, with 9 bases between the two germline ends. CDR3 protein: CASSLVAAAYEQYF. In DNA, the CDR3 is TGTGCCAGCAGCTTAGTAGCCGCGGCCTACGAGCAGTACTTC.

The rearrangement links TRBV6-5 to TRBJ1-2; 7 bases agree with TRBD1. The CDR3 covers 14 residues. The germline V gene has CDR1 MNHEY and CDR2 SVGAGI. The V gene end was trimmed by 5 bases and the J gene end by 4 bases; junction bases not matched to a gene: 7. CDR3 sequence: CASSTQGQTYGYTF. The CDR3 bases are TGTGCCAGCAGTACCCAGGGACAGACCTATGGCTACACCTTC.

The V and J genes are TRBV19 and TRBJ1-1, with D hard to call. Germline values: CDR1 LNHDA, CDR2 SQIVND (reference sequence). CDR3 length equals 14 residues. Deletions cut 7 bases from V and 0 bases from J, with 12 bases between. The CDR3 loop reads CASTIQILNTEAFF. CDR3 bases: TGTGCCAGTACCATACAGATATTGAACACTGAAGCTTTCTTT.

In this sample, this clone turned up a few times. The J gene is TRBJ1-5, the V gene TRBV2; TRBD1 is a possible D gene (6 bases). V lost 4 bases and J 3 bases, leaving 10 bases between the germline ends. Germline V CDR1 and CDR2: SNHLY, FYNNEI. The CDR3 is made up of 14 amino acids. CDR3 sequence (DNA): TGTGCCAGCAGTGCGACAGGTATCAATCAGCCCCAGCATTTT. Translation: CASSATGINQPQHF.

This clone was detected only once. The chain's CDR3 is CASSQDWASGGVTGELFF. In DNA, the CDR3 is TGCGCCAGCAGCCAAGATTGGGCTAGCGGGGGTGTCACCGGGGAGCTGTTTTTT. V gene TRBV4-3 combines with J gene TRBJ2-2; 10 bases are a match to TRBD2. Trimming removed 0 bases from V and 4 bases from J; junction bases left unmatched: 8. The CDR3 is 18 residues long. Germline V gene sequence: CDR1 LGHNA, CDR2 YSLEER.

This clone was picked up one time. The chain joins TRBV11-1 to TRBJ2-1; 9 positions agree with TRBD2. V dropped 6 bases and J dropped 6; count of bases not matched to a gene: 12. CDR3 size: 16 residues. Germline lookup yields CDR1 SGHAT and CDR2 FQDESV (reference sequence). The CDR3 coding sequence is TGTGCCAGCAGTGGACTCAAGCGGGGGGCCGGCAATGAGCAGTTCTTC. Amino acids: CASSGLKRGAGNEQFF.

The rearrangement links TRBV19 to TRBJ2-5; 9 bases align to TRBD1. Trimming took 4 bases from V and 2 from J; bases not matched to a gene: 5. The germline V gene has CDR1 LNHDA and CDR2 SQIVND (reference sequence). The CDR3 contains 15 residues. CDR3: CASSRQGVRQETQYF. CDR3 sequence (DNA): TGTGCCAGTAGTAGACAGGGGGTTCGACAAGAGACCCAGTACTTC.

The CDR3 spells CASSPRTGGTQYF. The CDR3 DNA is TGTGCCAGCAGTCCCCGGACAGGAGGGACCCAGTACTTC. The chain employs TRBV2 and TRBJ2-5; TRBD1 agrees at 7 bases. The germline CDR1 and CDR2 sequences are SNHLY and FYNNEI. V lost 5 bases to trimming and J lost 7 bases; unmatched junction nucleotides: 7. The CDR3 has 13 residues.

The gene calls are TRBV6-4 and TRBJ2-3; 11 bases agree with TRBD2. J was trimmed by 0 bases and V by 3 bases; bases with no gene match: 2. Germline CDR1 reads MRHNA; CDR2 reads SNTAGT. The CDR3 has 16 amino acids. CDR3 sequence: CASSEIAGGSTDTQYF. CDR3 nucleotide sequence: TGTGCCAGCAGTGAAATAGCGGGAGGGAGCACAGATACGCAGTATTTT.

This chain joins TRBV4-1 and TRBJ1-3; D remains ambiguous. The CDR3 contains 16 residues. Trimming took 1 base from V and 0 from J, leaving 10 bases between them. Germline CDR1 and CDR2: MGHRA and YSYEKL. CDR3 nucleotide sequence: TGCGCCAGCAGCCAAGGCCCGCGACTCTCTGGAAACACCATATATTTT. Translated: CASSQGPRLSGNTIYF.